One T cell receptor beta chain is described in this entry. TCRdb itself ran the 5' RACE reads through MiXCR, one entry per CDR3 protein. The sample shows roughly 38,000 distinct CDR3 sequences, 5.5% to 7% of them seen only once. The record originates from a study of early T cells in non-severe SARS-CoV-2 infection. Germline V gene data show CDR1 as SGHTA and CDR2 as FQGTGA. The CDR3 has 13 residues. V gave up 10 bases and J gave up 0 bases, with 12 bases separating them. The sequence derives from an adult who was a healthcare worker with PCR-confirmed SARS-CoV-2 infection or an uninfected control (not recorded which). The genes are TRBV7-3 and TRBJ1-1, with TRBD1 as a possible D gene (6 bases). The input for sequencing was whole blood, taken at baseline. CDR3 loop: CATKTGMNTEAFF. As DNA, the CDR3 is TGTGCCACCAAAACAGGGATGAACACTGAAGCTTTCTTT.